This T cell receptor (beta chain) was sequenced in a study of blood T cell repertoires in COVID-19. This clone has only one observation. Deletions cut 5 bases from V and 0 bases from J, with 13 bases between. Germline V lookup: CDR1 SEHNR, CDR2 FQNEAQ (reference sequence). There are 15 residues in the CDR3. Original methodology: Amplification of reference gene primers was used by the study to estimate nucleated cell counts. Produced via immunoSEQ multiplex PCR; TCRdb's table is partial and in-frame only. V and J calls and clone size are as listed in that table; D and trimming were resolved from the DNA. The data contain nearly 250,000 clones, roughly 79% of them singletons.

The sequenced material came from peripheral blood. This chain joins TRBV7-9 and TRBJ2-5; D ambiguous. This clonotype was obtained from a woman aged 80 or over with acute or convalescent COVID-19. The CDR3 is CASSKYPDNQETQYF. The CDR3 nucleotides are TGTGCCAGCAGCAAATACCCAGATAACCAAGAGACCCAGTACTTC. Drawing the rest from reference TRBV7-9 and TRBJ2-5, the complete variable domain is DTGVSQNPRHKITKRGQNVTFRCDPISEHNRLYWYRQTLGQGPEFLTYFQNEAQLEKSRLLSDRFSAERPKGSFSTLEIQRTEQGDSAMYLCASSKYPDNQETQYFGPGTRLLVL.